The clone carrying this T cell receptor (beta chain) was detected many times. Antigen: not known. It was RNA transcripts that yielded the amplified TCR beta CDR3 regions. Carried out on the TCR CDR3, a first-round RT-PCR used the HTBI primer set. TCRdb independently ran MiXCR on the multiplex PCR reads; one entry per CDR3 protein. The sample has roughly 250,000 distinct CDR3 sequences, roughly 20% seen once. Germline CDR1 and CDR2: SGHTA and FQGTGA. Trimming cost V 4 bases and J 7 bases, with 13 bases left between them. This CDR3 comprises 13 residues. These data come from a study of T cells in Graves' hyperthyroidism and ophthalmopathy. In the study overall: Once the initial diagnosis was made, peripheral blood was obtained before any treatment.

Study observations and caveats: In the analysis, a 13 V-J model separated ophthalmopathy from stable hyperthyroidism.

This chain connects TRBV7-3 to TRBJ1-1; TRBD1 is a possible D gene (6 bases). The TCR comes from a man aged 30-40 years with Graves' ophthalmopathy. The sequenced sample consisted of blood. In DNA form, the CDR3 reads TGTGCCAGCAGCTCCACAGGGAGTGGTGAAGCTTTCTTT. Its protein is CASSSTGSGEAFF.